Reported below is one T cell receptor (beta chain). No antigen is known for it. Described treatment: roughly 10-day PBMC culture with coronavirus spike peptide pools or control peptides (ViraFEST assay). The unexposed donor provided CD4+ T cells, which were taken before the COVID-19 pandemic (2011-2018). The data belong to a study of vaccination and CD4 T cells after COVID-19. Study results and caveats: The study found that a median about 87% of reactive clones in convalescent patients appeared only post-vaccination.

The Oncomine TCR Beta short-read assay generated sequence data from the DNA of cultured CD4+ T cells. MiXCR, applied by TCRdb to the PCR reads, yields one record per CDR3 protein. The sample comprises some 8,000 distinct CDR3 sequences, under 60% of which are singletons, and around 15% rests with the top ten. Sequences were obtained from CD4+ T cells from blood, cultured in vitro. The TCR originated in a human donor in good health.

This CDR3 reads CASSPFGELFF. The DNA of the CDR3 is TGTGCCAGCTCACCATTTGGGGAGCTGTTTTTT. The V call is TRBV18, the J call TRBJ2-2; no definite D call. This CDR3 contains 11 residues. CDR1 is KGHSH and CDR2 is LQKENI in the germline V gene. Between the trimmed V and J ends, which lost 2 bases and 8 bases, there was a span of 3 bases.